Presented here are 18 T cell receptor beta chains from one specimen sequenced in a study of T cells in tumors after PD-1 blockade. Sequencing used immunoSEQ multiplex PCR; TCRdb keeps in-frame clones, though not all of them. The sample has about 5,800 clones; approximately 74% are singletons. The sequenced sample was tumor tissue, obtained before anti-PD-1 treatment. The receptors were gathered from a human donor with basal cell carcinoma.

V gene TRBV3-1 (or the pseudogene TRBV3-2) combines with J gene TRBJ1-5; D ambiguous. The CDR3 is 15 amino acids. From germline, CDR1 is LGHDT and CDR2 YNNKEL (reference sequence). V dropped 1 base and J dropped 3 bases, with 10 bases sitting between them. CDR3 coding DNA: TGTGCCAGCAGCCAAGCCAGTACCTACAATCAGCCCCAGCATTTT. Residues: CASSQASTYNQPQHF.

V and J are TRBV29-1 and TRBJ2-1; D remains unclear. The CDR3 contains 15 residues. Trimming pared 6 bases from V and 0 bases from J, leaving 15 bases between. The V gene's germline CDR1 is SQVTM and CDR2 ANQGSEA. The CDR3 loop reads CSVLGGRSSYNEQFF. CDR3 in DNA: TGCAGCGTGCTAGGCGGCCGGAGCTCCTACAATGAGCAGTTCTTC.

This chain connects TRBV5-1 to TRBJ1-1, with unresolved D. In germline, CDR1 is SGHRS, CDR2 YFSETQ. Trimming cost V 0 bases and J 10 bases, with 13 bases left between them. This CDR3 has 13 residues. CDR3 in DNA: TGCGCCAGCAGCTTGGGCGGGCCTGGCGGAGCTTTCTTT. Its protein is CASSLGGPGGAFF.

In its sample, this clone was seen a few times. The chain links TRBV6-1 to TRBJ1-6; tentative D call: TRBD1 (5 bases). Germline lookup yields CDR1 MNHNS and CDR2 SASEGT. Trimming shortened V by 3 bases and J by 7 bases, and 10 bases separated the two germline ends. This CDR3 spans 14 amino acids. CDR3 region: CASSEGRENSPLHF. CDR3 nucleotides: TGTGCCAGCAGTGAGGGCAGGGAGAATTCACCCCTCCACTTT.

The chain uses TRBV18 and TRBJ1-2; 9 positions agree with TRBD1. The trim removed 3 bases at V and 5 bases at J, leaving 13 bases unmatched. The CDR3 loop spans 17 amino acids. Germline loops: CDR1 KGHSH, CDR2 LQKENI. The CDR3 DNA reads TGTGCCAGCTCACCCGGACAGGGGTTGGCATTAGGGTATGGCTACACCTTC. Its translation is CASSPGQGLALGYGYTF.

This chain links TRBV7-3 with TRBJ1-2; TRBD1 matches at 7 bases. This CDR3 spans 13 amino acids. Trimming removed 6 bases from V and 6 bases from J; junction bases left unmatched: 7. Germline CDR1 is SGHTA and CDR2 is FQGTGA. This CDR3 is CASSPTGVDGYTF. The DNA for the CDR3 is TGTGCCAGCAGTCCAACAGGGGTGGATGGCTACACCTTC.

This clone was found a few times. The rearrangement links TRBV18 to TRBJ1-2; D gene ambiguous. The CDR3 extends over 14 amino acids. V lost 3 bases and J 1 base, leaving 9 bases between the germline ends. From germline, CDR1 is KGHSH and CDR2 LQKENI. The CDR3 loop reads CASSPFEVNYGYTF. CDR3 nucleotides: TGTGCCAGCTCACCGTTCGAGGTTAACTATGGCTACACCTTC.

The CDR3 nucleotides are TGCAGCGTTGAGAGGGATGGCTACACCTTC. This translates into CSVERDGYTF. The chain recombines TRBV29-1 with TRBJ1-2; no clear D gene. The CDR3 covers 10 residues. Germline-derived CDR1 and CDR2 are SQVTM and ANQGSEA. The ends were cut back, 3 bases at V and 6 bases at J, with 5 bases in the middle.

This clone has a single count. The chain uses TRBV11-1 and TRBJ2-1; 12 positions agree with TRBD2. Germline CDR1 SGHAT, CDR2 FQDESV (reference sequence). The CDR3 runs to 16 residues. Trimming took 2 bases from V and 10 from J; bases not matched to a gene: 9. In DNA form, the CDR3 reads TGTGCCAGCAGCTTATCGCGACTAGCGGGAGCGGTGGAGCAGTTCTTC. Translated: CASSLSRLAGAVEQFF.

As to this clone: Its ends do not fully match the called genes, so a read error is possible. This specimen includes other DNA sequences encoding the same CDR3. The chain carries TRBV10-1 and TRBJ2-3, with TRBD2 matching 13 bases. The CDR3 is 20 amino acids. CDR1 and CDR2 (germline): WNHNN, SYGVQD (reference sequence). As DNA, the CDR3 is TGCGCCAGCAGTTCCGGGACTAGCGGGGTCTGGACACATTACACAGATACACAGTATTTT. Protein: CASSSGTSGVWTHYTDTQYF.

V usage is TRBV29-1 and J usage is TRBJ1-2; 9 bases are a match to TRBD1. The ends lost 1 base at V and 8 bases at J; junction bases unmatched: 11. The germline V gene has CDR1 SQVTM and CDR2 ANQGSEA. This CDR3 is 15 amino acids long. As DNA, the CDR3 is TGCAGCGTTGAAGGGAATAGGGACAGGGTTAGAGGCTACACCTTC. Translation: CSVEGNRDRVRGYTF.

CDR3 DNA sequence: TGTGCCAGCAGTTGGCAGCCAAGCAATCAGCCCCAGCATTTT. As protein: CASSWQPSNQPQHF. The V call is TRBV6-5, the J call TRBJ1-5; no firm D call. V gave up 4 bases and J gave up 1 base, with 8 bases separating them. CDR1 is MNHEY, CDR2 SVGAGI, per germline. The CDR3 contains 14 residues.

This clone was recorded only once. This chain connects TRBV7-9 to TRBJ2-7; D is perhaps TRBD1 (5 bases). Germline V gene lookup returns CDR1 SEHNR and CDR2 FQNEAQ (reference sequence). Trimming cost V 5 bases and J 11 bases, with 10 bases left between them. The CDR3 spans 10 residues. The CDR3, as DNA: TGTGCCAGCAGCGCCGGCAGGGAGTACTTC. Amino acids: CASSAGREYF.

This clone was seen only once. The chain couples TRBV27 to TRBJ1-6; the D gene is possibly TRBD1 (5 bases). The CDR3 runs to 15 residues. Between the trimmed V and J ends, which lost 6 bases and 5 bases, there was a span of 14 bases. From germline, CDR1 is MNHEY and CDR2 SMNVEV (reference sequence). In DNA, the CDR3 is TGTGCCAGCAGACAACGCGAGGGGAATAATTCACCCCTCCACTTT. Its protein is CASRQREGNNSPLHF.

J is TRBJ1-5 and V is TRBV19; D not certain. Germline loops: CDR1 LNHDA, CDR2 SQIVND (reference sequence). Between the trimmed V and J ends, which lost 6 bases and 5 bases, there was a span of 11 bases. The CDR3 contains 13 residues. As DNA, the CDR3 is TGTGCCAGTAGCTACCGGGGTGATCAGCCCCAGCATTTT. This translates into CASSYRGDQPQHF.

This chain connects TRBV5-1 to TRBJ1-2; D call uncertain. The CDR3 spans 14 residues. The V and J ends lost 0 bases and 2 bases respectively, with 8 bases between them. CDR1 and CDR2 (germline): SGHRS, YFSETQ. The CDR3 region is CASSLGQSNYGYTF. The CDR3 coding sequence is TGCGCCAGCAGCTTGGGCCAGTCGAACTATGGCTACACCTTC. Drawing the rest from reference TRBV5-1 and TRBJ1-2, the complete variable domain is KAGVTQTPRYLIKTRGQQVTLSCSPISGHRSVSWYQQTPGQGLQFLFEYFSETQRNKGNFPGRFSGRQFSNSRSEMNVSTLELGDSALYLCASSLGQSNYGYTFGSGTRLTVV.

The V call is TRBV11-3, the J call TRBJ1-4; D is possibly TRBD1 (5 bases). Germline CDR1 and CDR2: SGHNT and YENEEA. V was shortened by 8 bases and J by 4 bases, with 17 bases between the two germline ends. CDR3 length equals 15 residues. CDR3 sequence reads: CASLSVGHFNEKLFF. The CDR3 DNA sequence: TGTGCCAGCCTCAGTGTGGGGCACTTTAATGAAAAACTGTTTTTT.

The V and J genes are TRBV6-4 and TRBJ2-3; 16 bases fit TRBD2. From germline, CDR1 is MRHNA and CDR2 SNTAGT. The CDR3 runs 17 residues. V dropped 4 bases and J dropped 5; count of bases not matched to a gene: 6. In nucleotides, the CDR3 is TGTGCCAGCAGTGCCGGGACTAGCGGGGGGGCCATAGATACGCAGTATTTT. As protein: CASSAGTSGGAIDTQYF.